This section outlines one T cell receptor (beta chain) sequence together with its context. This entry comes from a study of blood T cell repertoires in COVID-19. Germline assignment: CDR1 SGHTA and CDR2 FQGNSA. The junction had 15 bases not matched to a gene; V was cut back by 5 bases and J by 2 bases. This CDR3 has 18 amino acids. This table comes from immunoSEQ multiplex PCR, and its TCRdb copy is limited to in-frame clones, with some not included. The repertoire holds some 180,000 clones, with about four fifths as singletons. The source is a woman older than 75 with acute or convalescent COVID-19. The sequencing sample was made of peripheral blood. V usage is TRBV7-2 and J usage is TRBJ2-3, with TRBD1 matching over 8 bases. The CDR3 DNA reads as TGTGCCAGCAGCATTGTGGGACAGGCAAGTACCACCACAGATACGCAGTATTTT. It encodes CASSIVGQASTTTDTQYF.